Described below is a single TCR beta chain sequence and its context. This specimen belongs to a study of blood T cell repertoires in COVID-19. Study overall: Samples came from the United States, Italy and Spain, spanning acute and convalescent COVID-19. T cells, B-cell-depleted T cells, or PBMCs supplied cDNA or gDNA.

This CDR3 is 14 amino acids long. Germline CDR1 and CDR2: SGHAT and FQNNGV. V gave up 5 bases and J gave up 2 bases, with 10 bases separating them. TCRdb keeps only in-frame clones here, not all; method: immunoSEQ multiplex PCR. The repertoire holds about 130,000 clones, with approximately 80% as singletons. The gene calls are TRBV11-2 and TRBJ1-3; D ambiguous. This TCR derives from a woman of 80 years or more with acute or convalescent COVID-19. The sample was peripheral blood. CDR3 loop: CASSPERTGNTIYF. CDR3 in DNA: TGTGCCAGCAGCCCCGAGAGGACTGGAAACACCATATATTTT.